A single sample gave rise to the 10 T cell receptor beta chains below, sequenced in a study of T cells in localized non-small cell lung cancer. Clones were read by immunoSEQ multiplex PCR, and TCRdb kept only the in-frame ones, dropping some. The table records over 950 clones, roughly a quarter of them present only once. The sample was normal lung tissue next to the tumor, taken before any cancer treatment. The receptors originated from a male donor older than 55 with stage II squamous cell lung carcinoma.

This clone was recorded a few times. The chain couples TRBV6-8 to TRBJ2-5; D assignment may be TRBD1 or TRBD2 (6 bases each). The germline V and J ends were trimmed by 5 bases and 4 bases, with 20 bases remaining between them. This CDR3 is built from 16 residues. Germline assignment: CDR1 MNHGY and CDR2 SAAAGT. The CDR3 nucleotides are TGTGCCAGCAGTCGAGCCGGGGACGGGGGCATAGAGACCCAGTACTTC. Protein product: CASSRAGDGGIETQYF.

This chain uses TRBV30 with TRBJ2-5, with 11 bases aligning to TRBD1. V shed 5 bases, J shed 4 bases, and the junction held 9 bases outside the gene matches. Germline CDR1 and CDR2: GTSNPN and SVGIG (reference sequence). The CDR3 covers 15 residues. The chain's CDR3 is CAWDPGQGAGETQYF. CDR3 coding DNA: TGTGCCTGGGACCCTGGACAGGGGGCAGGAGAGACCCAGTACTTC.

The chain employs TRBV28 and TRBJ1-5; tentative D call: TRBD1 (6 bases). This CDR3 has 12 amino acids. The V end was cut by 8 bases, the J end by 7 bases, with 12 bases between. Germline V gene lookup returns CDR1 MDHEN and CDR2 SYDVKM. The CDR3 DNA reads as TGTGCCAGCGCTCTCAGGGGACAGCCCCAGCATTTT. It encodes CASALRGQPQHF.

The chain combines TRBV19 with TRBJ2-2; 8 nucleotides agree with TRBD2. This CDR3 is 16 amino acids long. Trimming took 3 bases from V and 5 from J; bases not matched to a gene: 8. Germline-derived CDR1 and CDR2 are LNHDA and SQIVND (reference sequence). The CDR3 nucleotides read TGTGCCAGTAGTATTAAGAGCGGGGGTACGACCGGGGAGCTGTTTTTT. Its protein product is CASSIKSGGTTGELFF.

There are a few counts of this clone. The V gene is TRBV6-7, the J gene TRBJ2-7; a weak D match, TRBD1 (6 bases). TRBV6-7 is labeled an ORF, and its function is uncertain. The V and J ends lost 4 bases and 6 bases respectively, with 19 bases between them. The CDR3 consists of 15 residues. CDR3 region: CASSSLGPQGREQYF. The CDR3 DNA reads TGTGCCAGCAGTTCCCTGGGACCCCAGGGGCGCGAGCAGTACTTC.

This clone was counted a few times. The chain carries TRBV9 and TRBJ2-7, with D possibly called TRBD1 or TRBD2 (5 bases each). The germline V and J ends were trimmed by 5 bases and 5 bases, with 11 bases remaining between them. Germline CDR1 is SGDLS and CDR2 is YYNGEE. This CDR3 contains 12 residues. The CDR3 spells CASSLPGHEQYF. The DNA for the CDR3 is TGTGCCAGCAGTCTTCCGGGGCACGAGCAGTACTTC.

The chain has TRBV5-1 and TRBJ2-7; 8 bases map to TRBD2. The trim removed 0 bases at V and 6 bases at J, leaving 5 bases unmatched. This CDR3 is 14 amino acids long. Germline lookup yields CDR1 SGHRS and CDR2 YFSETQ. Here the CDR3 reads CASSLVAGSGEQYV. The DNA for the CDR3 is TGCGCCAGCAGCTTGGTAGCGGGGAGTGGCGAGCAGTACGTC.

This rearrangement joins TRBV9 to TRBJ1-1; D gene uncertain. CDR1 is SGDLS and CDR2 is YYNGEE in the germline V gene. The CDR3 runs 14 residues. V gave up 0 bases and J gave up 1 base, with 7 bases separating them. This CDR3 is CASSVAEWNTEAFF. The CDR3, as DNA: TGTGCCAGCAGCGTAGCAGAGTGGAACACTGAAGCTTTCTTT.

The genes are TRBV28 and TRBJ2-2; maybe TRBD2 (6 bases). This CDR3 comprises 18 residues. Germline V CDR1 and CDR2: MDHEN, SYDVKM. Trimming removed 5 bases at V and 3 bases at J, with 22 bases between. The CDR3 region has the DNA TGTGCCAGCAGTCTGCGTCGGAGTAGCGGAGGGGACACCGGGGAGCTGTTTTTT. Its translation: CASSLRRSSGGDTGELFF.

There are a few counts of this clone. The chain combines TRBV6-7 with TRBJ2-1; D ambiguous. TRBV6-7 is an ORF for which the function is uncertain. The CDR3 has 11 residues. Trimming cost V 8 bases and J 4 bases, with 6 bases left between them. Here the CDR3 reads CASSIYNEQFF. Written as DNA, the CDR3 is TGTGCCAGCTCGATTTACAATGAGCAGTTCTTC.